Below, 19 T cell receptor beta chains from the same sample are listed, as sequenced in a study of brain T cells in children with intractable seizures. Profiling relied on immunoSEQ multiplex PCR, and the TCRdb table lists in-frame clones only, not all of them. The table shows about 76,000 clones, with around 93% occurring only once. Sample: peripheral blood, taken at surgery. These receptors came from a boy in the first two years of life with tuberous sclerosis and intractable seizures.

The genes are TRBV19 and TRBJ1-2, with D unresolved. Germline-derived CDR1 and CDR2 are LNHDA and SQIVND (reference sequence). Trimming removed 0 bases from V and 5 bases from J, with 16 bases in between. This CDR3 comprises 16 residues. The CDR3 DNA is TGTGCCAGTAGTATAGATCTTGCAGGTTCTCTTTATGGCTACACCTTC. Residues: CASSIDLAGSLYGYTF.

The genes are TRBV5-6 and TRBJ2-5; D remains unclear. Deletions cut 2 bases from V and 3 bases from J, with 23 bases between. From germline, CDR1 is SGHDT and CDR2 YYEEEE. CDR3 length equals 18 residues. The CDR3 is CASSFNPTRAVTEETQYF. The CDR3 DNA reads TGTGCCAGCAGCTTTAACCCCACCCGAGCAGTGACCGAAGAGACCCAGTACTTC.

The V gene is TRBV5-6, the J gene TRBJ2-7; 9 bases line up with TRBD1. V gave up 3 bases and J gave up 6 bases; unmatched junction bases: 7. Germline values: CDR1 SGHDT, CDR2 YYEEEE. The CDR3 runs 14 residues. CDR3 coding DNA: TGTGCCAGCAGCTGGGGACAGGGACTTCGCGAGCAGTACTTC. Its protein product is CASSWGQGLREQYF.

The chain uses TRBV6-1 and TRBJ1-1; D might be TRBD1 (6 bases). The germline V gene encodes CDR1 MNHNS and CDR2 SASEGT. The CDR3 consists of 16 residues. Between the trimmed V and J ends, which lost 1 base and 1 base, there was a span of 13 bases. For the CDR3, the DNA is TGTGCCAGCAGTGAAGATGGAGGGGGATGGAACACTGAAGCTTTCTTT. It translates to CASSEDGGGWNTEAFF.

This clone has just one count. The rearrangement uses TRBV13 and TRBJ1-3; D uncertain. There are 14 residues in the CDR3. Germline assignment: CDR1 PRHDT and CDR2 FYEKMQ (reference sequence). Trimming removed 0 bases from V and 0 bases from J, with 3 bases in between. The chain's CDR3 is CASSLGHSGNTIYF. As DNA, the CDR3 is TGTGCCAGCAGCTTAGGACACTCTGGAAACACCATATATTTT.

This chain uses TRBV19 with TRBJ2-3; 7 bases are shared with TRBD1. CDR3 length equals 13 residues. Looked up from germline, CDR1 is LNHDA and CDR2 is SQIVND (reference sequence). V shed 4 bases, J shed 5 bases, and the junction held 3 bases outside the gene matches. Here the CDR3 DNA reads TGTGCCAGTAGTACGGACAGGCAAGATACGCAGTATTTT. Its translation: CASSTDRQDTQYF. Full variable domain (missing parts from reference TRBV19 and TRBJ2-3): DGGITQSPKYLFRKEGQNVTLSCEQNLNHDAMYWYRQDPGQGLRLIYYSQIVNDFQKGDIAEGYSVSREKKESFPLTVTSAQKNPTAFYLCASSTDRQDTQYFGPGTRLTVL.

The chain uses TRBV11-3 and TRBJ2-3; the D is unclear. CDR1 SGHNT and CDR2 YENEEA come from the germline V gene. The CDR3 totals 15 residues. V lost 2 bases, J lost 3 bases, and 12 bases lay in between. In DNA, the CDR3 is TGTGCCAGCAGCTTATGGGGTGGTGGAACAGATACGCAGTATTTT. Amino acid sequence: CASSLWGGGTDTQYF.

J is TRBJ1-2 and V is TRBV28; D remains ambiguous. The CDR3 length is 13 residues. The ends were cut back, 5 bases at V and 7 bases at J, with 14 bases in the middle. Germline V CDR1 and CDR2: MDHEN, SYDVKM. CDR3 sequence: CASSPTGILGYTF. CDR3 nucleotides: TGTGCCAGCAGTCCCACGGGGATCCTTGGCTACACCTTC.

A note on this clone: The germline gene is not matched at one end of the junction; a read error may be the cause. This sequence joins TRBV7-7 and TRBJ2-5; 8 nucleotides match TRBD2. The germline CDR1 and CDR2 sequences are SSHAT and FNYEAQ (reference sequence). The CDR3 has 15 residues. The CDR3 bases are TGTGCTAGCAGTGATTTTACGGGGGGGAAAGAGACCCAGTACTTC. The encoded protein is CASSDFTGGKETQYF.

The CDR3 spells CASSDRAGTNIQYF. For the CDR3, the DNA is TGTGCCAGCAGTGACCGGGCAGGGACGAACATTCAGTACTTC. V and J are TRBV2 and TRBJ2-4; D tentatively reads TRBD1 or TRBD2 (5 bases each). This CDR3 has 14 residues. V was cut by 3 bases and J by 7 bases, with 13 bases left in between. Germline V lookup: CDR1 SNHLY, CDR2 FYNNEI.

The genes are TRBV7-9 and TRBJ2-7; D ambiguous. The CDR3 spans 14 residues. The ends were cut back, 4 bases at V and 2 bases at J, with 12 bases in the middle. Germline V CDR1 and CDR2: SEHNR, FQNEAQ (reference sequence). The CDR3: CASSYRERTYEQYF. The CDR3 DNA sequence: TGTGCCAGCAGCTACCGAGAACGGACCTACGAGCAGTACTTC. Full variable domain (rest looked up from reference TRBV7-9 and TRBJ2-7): DTGVSQNPRHKITKRGQNVTFRCDPISEHNRLYWYRQTLGQGPEFLTYFQNEAQLEKSRLLSDRFSAERPKGSFSTLEIQRTEQGDSAMYLCASSYRERTYEQYFGPGTRLTVT.

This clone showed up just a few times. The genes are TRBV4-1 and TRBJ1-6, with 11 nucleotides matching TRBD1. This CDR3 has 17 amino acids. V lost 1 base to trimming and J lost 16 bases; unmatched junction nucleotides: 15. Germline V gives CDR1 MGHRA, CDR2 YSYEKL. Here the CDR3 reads CASSQGKKGQGALTLHF. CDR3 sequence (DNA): TGCGCCAGCAGCCAAGGCAAGAAAGGACAGGGGGCTCTTACTCTCCACTTT.

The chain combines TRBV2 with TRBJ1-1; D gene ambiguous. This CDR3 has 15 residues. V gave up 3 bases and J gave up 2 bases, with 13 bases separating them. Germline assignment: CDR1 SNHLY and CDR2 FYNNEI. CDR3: CASSEVYSLNTEAFF. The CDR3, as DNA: TGTGCCAGCAGTGAGGTGTACAGCTTAAACACTGAAGCTTTCTTT.

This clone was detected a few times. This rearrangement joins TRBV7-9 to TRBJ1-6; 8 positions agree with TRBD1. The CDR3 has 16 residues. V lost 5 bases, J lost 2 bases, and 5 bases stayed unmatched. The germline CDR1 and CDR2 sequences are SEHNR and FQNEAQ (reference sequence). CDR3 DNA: TGTGCCAGCAGCCCTGGACAGGGTGCCTATAATTCACCCCTCCACTTT. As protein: CASSPGQGAYNSPLHF.

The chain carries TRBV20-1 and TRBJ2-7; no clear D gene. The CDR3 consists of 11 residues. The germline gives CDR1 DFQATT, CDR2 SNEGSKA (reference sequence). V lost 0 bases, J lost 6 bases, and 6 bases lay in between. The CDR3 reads CSARDTSEQYF. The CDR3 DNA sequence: TGCAGTGCTAGAGATACCAGCGAGCAGTACTTC.

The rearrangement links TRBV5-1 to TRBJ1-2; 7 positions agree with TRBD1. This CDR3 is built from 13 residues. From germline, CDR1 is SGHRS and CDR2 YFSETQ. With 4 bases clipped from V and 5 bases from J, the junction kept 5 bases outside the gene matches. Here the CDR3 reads CASSRQGGYGYTF. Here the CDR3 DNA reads TGCGCCAGCAGCAGACAGGGTGGGTATGGCTACACCTTC.

The CDR3 nucleotides read TGTGCCAGCAGTTTCGACAGGAACGGGGCCAACGTCCTGACTTTC. Translating it yields CASSFDRNGANVLTF. The chain recombines TRBV6-5 with TRBJ2-6; D might be TRBD1 (6 bases). The CDR3 has 15 residues. Per germline, CDR1 MNHEY and CDR2 SVGAGI. V was clipped by 4 bases and J by 4 bases, with 11 bases between them.

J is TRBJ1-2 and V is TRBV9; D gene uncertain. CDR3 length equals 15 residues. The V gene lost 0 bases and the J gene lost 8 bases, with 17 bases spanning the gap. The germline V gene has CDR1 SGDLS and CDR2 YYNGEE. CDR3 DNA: TGTGCCAGCAGCGTAGAGCCGGTTTCGTCTTACGGCTACACCTTC. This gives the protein CASSVEPVSSYGYTF.

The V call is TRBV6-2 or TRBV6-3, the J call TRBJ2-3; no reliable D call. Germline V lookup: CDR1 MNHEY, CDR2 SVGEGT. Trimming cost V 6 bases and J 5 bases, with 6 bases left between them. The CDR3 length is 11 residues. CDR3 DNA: TGTGCCAGCAGCCGGAAAGATACGCAGTATTTT. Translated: CASSRKDTQYF.